This T cell receptor beta chain was captured in a study of blood T cell repertoires in COVID-19. The CDR3 has 15 residues. The method was immunoSEQ multiplex PCR; TCRdb's version includes in-frame clones alone and lacks a portion of them. This table holds about 50,000 clones, approximately 90% found once. This clonotype was sampled from a human donor in a cohort sampled during active COVID-19. V and J are TRBV12-2 and TRBJ2-1; no DNA check was done on the table's D call, TRBD1. TRBV12-2 is shown as a pseudogene. The specimen was peripheral blood. CDR3 protein: CASRAHRTGGNEQFF. The DNA of the CDR3 is TGTGCAAGTCGCGCTCACCGGACAGGGGGCAATGAGCAGTTCTTC.